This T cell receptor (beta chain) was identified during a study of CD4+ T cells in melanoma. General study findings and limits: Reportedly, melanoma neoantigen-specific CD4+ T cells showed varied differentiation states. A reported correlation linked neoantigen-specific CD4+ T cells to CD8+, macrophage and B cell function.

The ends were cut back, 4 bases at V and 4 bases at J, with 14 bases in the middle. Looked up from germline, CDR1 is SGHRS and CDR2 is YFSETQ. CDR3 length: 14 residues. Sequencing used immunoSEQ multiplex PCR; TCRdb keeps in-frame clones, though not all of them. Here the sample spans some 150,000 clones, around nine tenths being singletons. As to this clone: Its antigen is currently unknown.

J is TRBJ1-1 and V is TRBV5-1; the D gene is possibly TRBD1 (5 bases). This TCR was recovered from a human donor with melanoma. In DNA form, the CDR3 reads TGCGCCAGCAGCCCGGGACGGTCGGGCACTGAAGCTTTCTTT. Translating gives CASSPGRSGTEAFF. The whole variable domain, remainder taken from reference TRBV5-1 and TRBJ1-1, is KAGVTQTPRYLIKTRGQQVTLSCSPISGHRSVSWYQQTPGQGLQFLFEYFSETQRNKGNFPGRFSGRQFSNSRSEMNVSTLELGDSALYLCASSPGRSGTEAFFGQGTRLTVV.